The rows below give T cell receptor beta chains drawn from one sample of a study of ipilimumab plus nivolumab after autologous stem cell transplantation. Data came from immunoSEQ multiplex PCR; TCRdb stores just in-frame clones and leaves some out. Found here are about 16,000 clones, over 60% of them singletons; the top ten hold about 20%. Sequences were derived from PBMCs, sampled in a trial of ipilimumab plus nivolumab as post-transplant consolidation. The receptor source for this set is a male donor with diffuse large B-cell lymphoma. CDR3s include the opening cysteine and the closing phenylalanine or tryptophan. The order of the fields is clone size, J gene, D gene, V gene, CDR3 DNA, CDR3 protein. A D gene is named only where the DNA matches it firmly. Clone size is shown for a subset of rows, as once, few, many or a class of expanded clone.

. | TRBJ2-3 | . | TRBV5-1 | TGCGCCAGCAGCTTCCTCCCCACAGGGGATACGCAGTATTTT | CASSFLPTGDTQYF
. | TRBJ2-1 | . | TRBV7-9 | TGTGCCAGCAGCTTATCCCGAAACAATGAGCAGTTCTTC | CASSLSRNNEQFF
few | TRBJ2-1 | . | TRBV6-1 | TGTGCCAGCAGTGATTGGGGGGAATCCTACAATGAGCAGTTCTTC | CASSDWGESYNEQFF
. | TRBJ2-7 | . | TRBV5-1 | TGCGCCAGCAGCGCTGGACGGACCTACGAGCAGTACTTC | CASSAGRTYEQYF
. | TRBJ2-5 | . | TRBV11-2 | TGTGCCAGCAGTAACGGCCGCGAGGGGACCCAGTACTTC | CASSNGREGTQYF
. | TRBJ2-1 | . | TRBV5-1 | TGCGCCAGCAGCTTGGCTGGTGAGCAGTTCTTC | CASSLAGEQFF
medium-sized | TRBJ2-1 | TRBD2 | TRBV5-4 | TGTGCCAGCAGCTTGAGCGGGGGGGCCCACTACAATGAGCAGTTCTTC | CASSLSGGAHYNEQFF
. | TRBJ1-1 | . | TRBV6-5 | TGTGCCAGCAGTTACGGGGAGGGGACTGAAGCTTTCTTT | CASSYGEGTEAFF
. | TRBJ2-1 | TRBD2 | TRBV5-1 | TGCGCCAGCAGCCCGATGGGAACTAGCGGTTTGAATGAGCAGTTCTTC | CASSPMGTSGLNEQFF
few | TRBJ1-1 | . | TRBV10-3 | TGTGCCATCTCCCAGGGAGAAGAAGCTTTCTTT | CAISQGEEAFF
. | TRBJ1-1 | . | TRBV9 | TGTGCCAGCAGCCAAATAGATCCGGGGGCGAGAGAAGCTTTCTTT | CASSQIDPGAREAFF
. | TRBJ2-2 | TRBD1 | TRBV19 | TGTGCCAGTAGTATAAGGACAGGGAACACCGGGGAGCTGTTTTTT | CASSIRTGNTGELFF
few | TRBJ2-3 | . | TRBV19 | TGTGCCAGTAGTATATGGGGGGTGGCAGATACGCAGTATTTT | CASSIWGVADTQYF
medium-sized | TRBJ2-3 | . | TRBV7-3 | TGTGCCAGTGGACAAGGGGGAGATACGCAGTATTTT | CASGQGGDTQYF
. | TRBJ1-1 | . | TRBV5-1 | TGCGCCAGCAGCGACCAGGGTAGGACTGAAGCTTTCTTT | CASSDQGRTEAFF
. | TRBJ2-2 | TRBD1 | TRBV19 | TGTGCCACTAAAACAGGGGGCTCGGGCACCGGGGAGCTGTTTTTT | CATKTGGSGTGELFF
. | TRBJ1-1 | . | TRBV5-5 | TGTGCCAGCAGCTTGATGTTGACAGTAAACACTGAAGCTTTCTTT | CASSLMLTVNTEAFF
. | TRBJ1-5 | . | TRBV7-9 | TGTGCCAGCAGCTTAGCGGGCGGGAATCAGCCCCAGCATTTT | CASSLAGGNQPQHF
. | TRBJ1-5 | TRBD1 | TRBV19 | TGTGCCAGTAGTAAACAGGGGCCTCAGCCCCAGCATTTT | CASSKQGPQPQHF
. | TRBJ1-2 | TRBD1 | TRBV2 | TGTGCCAGCACTGGGACAGGGGCAAGTGGCTACACCTTC | CASTGTGASGYTF
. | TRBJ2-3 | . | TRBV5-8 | TGTGCCAGCAGCCTCGGGGGACCTCAAGGAGGAGATACGCAGTATTTT | CASSLGGPQGGDTQYF
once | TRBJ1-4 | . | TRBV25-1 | TGTGCCAGCAGCCCCCGGAGGGTAAATGAAAAACTGTTTTTT | CASSPRRVNEKLFF
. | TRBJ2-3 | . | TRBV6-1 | TGTGCCAGCATCCGGGGGAGTCCAGATACGCAGTATTTT | CASIRGSPDTQYF
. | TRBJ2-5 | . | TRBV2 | TGTGCCAGCAGAACTGACAGGTACCAAGAGACCCAGTACTTC | CASRTDRYQETQYF
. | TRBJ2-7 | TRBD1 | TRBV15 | TGTGCCACCAGCAGGGACAGGGTAACCGGCGAGCAGTACTTC | CATSRDRVTGEQYF
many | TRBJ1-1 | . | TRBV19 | TGTGCCAGTGGGGTGGGGGTGTATTTCCCTGAAGCTTTCTTT | CASGVGVYFPEAFF
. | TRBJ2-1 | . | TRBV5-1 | TGCGCCAGCAGCCCGACGGTCTCCTACAATGAGCAGTTCTTC | CASSPTVSYNEQFF
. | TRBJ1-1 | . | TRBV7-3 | TGTGCCAGCAGCGCACCTAACACTGAAGCTTTCTTT | CASSAPNTEAFF
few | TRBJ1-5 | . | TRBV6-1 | TGTGCCAGCAGTGAAGTAGTGACAGTTAGCAATCAGCCCCAGCATTTT | CASSEVVTVSNQPQHF
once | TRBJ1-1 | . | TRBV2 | TGTGCCAGCAGTGAAGTGACAGCTTTCGCTGAAGCTTTCTTT | CASSEVTAFAEAFF
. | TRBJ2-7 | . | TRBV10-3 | TGTGCCCCGGCATGGGAGCAGTACTTC | CAPAWEQYF
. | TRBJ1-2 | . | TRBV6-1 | TGTGCCAGCAGCCACGGGGATGGCTACACCTTC | CASSHGDGYTF
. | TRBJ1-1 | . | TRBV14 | TGTGCCAGCAGCCAAGATCCCAGGGAGGTCACTGAAGCTTTCTTT | CASSQDPREVTEAFF
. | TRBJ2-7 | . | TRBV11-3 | TGTGCCAGCAGCTTAGAACTGGGAATCTACGAGCAGTACTTC | CASSLELGIYEQYF
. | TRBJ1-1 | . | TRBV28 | TGTGCCAGCAGCCCTACCACAGGGTATGCTGAAGCTTTCTTT | CASSPTTGYAEAFF
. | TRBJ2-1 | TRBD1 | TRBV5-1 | TGCGCCAGCAGCCTAGGGACAGGGGGTTACAATGAGCAGTTCTTC | CASSLGTGGYNEQFF
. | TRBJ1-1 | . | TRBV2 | TGTGCCAGCAGTGTTCAGGGGAACACTGAAGCTTTCTTT | CASSVQGNTEAFF
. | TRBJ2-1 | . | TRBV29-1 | TGCAGCGTTGATACCAAAGGGACCAATGAGCAGTTCTTC | CSVDTKGTNEQFF
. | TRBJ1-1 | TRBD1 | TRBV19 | TGTGCCAGTAGTACCGGACAGGACACTGAAGCTTTCTTT | CASSTGQDTEAFF
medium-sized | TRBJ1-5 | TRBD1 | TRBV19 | TGTGCCAGTAGCGAGACAGGGTACCAGCCCCAGCATTTT | CASSETGYQPQHF
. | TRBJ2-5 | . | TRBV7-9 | TGTGCCAGCAGCTTAAGGAGCGATGGAGAGACCCAGTACTTC | CASSLRSDGETQYF
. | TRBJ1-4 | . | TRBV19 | TGTGCCAGTACTCAAATAGGAACGGCGGAGGATGAAAAACTGTTTTTT | CASTQIGTAEDEKLFF
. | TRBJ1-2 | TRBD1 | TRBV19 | TGTGCCAGTAAACAGACAGGGGGCTATGGCTACACCTTC | CASKQTGGYGYTF
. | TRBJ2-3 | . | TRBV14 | TGTGCCAGCAGCCAAGATTGGGGGGCCGGAACAGATACGCAGTATTTT | CASSQDWGAGTDTQYF
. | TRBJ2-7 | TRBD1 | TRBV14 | TGTGCCAGCAGCCAGAATGGGGCAGGGGGATCCTACGAGCAGTACTTC | CASSQNGAGGSYEQYF
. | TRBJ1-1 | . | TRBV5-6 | TGTGCCAGCAGCCGCCCCCCGGCCCTAAGGGAAGCTTTCTTT | CASSRPPALREAFF
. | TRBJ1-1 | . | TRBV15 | TGTGCCACCAGCAGAGAGGAGGGCTGGGACACTGAAGCTTTCTTT | CATSREEGWDTEAFF
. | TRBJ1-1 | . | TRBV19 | TGTGCCAGTAGTATAAAGGGAGGTGGCACTGAAGCTTTCTTT | CASSIKGGGTEAFF
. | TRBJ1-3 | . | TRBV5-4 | TGTGCCAGCAGCGTCAGGGACTCTGGAAACACCATATATTTT | CASSVRDSGNTIYF
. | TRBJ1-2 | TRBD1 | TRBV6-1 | TGTGCCAGCCTCAGGGGGAACTATGGCTACACCTTC | CASLRGNYGYTF